Listed below are T cell receptor beta chains from one sample, sequenced in a study of T-cell reconstitution after alpha-beta-depleted transplantation in children. TCRdb recomputed calls from the PCR reads with MiXCR, one row per CDR3 protein. The sample records some 280,000 distinct CDR3 sequences, more than 8% being singletons. The sample was PBMCs from the stem cell graft donor, taken from the stem cell graft. The receptors shown here come from a human donor who donated a stem cell graft to a child with SCID. The CDR3 runs from the conserved cysteine through the conserved F or W. D genes are given only for firm matches. Size is omitted from some rows. Given values are once, few, many or a class for expanded clones.

TRBV19	TRBJ1-1	-	16	-	CASSSEGNRWNTEAFF	TGTGCCAGTAGTTCTGAGGGGAACAGGTGGAACACTGAAGCTTTCTTT
TRBV18	TRBJ2-2	few	16	TRBD2	CASSPRTSPNTGELFF	TGTGCCAGCTCACCTCGGACTAGCCCGAACACCGGGGAGCTGTTTTTT
TRBV7-9	TRBJ2-1	few	16	TRBD1	CASSLDRGLSYNEQFF	TGTGCCAGCAGCTTAGACAGGGGGCTATCCTACAATGAGCAGTTCTTC
TRBV7-9	TRBJ2-1	few	15	TRBD1	CASSRVTGSDNEQFF	TGTGCCAGCAGCCGTGTGACAGGGTCGGATAATGAGCAGTTCTTC
TRBV5-1	TRBJ1-1	-	15	-	CASSLSTQGSTEAFF	TGCGCCAGCAGCTTGAGTACTCAGGGGAGCACTGAAGCTTTCTTT
TRBV20-1	TRBJ1-1	-	13	-	CSAYGGGNTEAFF	TGCAGTGCTTACGGGGGGGGGAACACTGAAGCTTTCTTT
TRBV3-1	TRBJ2-5	-	13	-	CASSQEGPGTQYF	TGTGCCAGCAGCCAAGAAGGGCCGGGGACCCAGTACTTC
TRBV20-1	TRBJ2-7	few	15	TRBD2	CSARDIAGLSYEQYF	TGCAGTGCTAGAGATATAGCGGGCCTCTCCTACGAGCAGTACTTC
TRBV29-1	TRBJ2-1	-	14	TRBD1	CSVGTGQAGNEQFF	TGCAGCGTCGGGACAGGGCAAGCGGGAAATGAGCAGTTCTTC
TRBV20-1	TRBJ2-5	-	14	-	CSALRGASQETQYF	TGCAGTGCTCTTCGGGGGGCCTCGCAAGAGACCCAGTACTTC
TRBV7-3	TRBJ2-5	-	15	TRBD2	CASRKDGIAGETQYF	TGTGCCAGCAGGAAAGATGGTATAGCGGGAGAGACCCAGTACTTC
TRBV12-3/TRBV12-4	TRBJ2-7	-	14	-	CASSPSQSPYEQYF	TGTGCCAGCAGCCCCTCTCAGAGTCCCTACGAGCAGTACTTC
TRBV10-3	TRBJ1-2	many	17	TRBD1	CAIGTRDRLSLLDGYTF	TGTGCCATCGGTACCCGGGACAGGCTTTCCCTATTGGATGGCTACACCTTC
TRBV6-5	TRBJ2-2	-	16	-	CASSYSIPENTGELFF	TGTGCCAGCAGTTACTCGATACCAGAGAACACCGGGGAGCTGTTTTTT
TRBV5-1	TRBJ2-1	few	20	-	CASSPLDGSYPSSSYNEQFF	TGCGCCAGCAGCCCCTTGGACGGATCTTACCCCTCTAGCTCCTACAATGAGCAGTTCTTC
TRBV24-1	TRBJ2-2	many	17	TRBD2	CATSAPSGAGRTGELFF	TGTGCCACCAGTGCCCCTAGCGGGGCAGGGAGAACCGGGGAGCTGTTTTTT
TRBV20-1	TRBJ1-1	-	14	TRBD1	CSAEYSGGAGEAFF	TGCAGTGCGGAATATTCAGGGGGAGCGGGTGAAGCTTTCTTT
TRBV20-1	TRBJ2-2	few	17	TRBD2	CSARVQSGGSSPGELFF	TGCAGTGCTAGAGTTCAGAGCGGGGGGAGTTCCCCCGGGGAGCTGTTTTTT
TRBV15	TRBJ2-1	few	14	-	CATMPGPHNNEQFF	TGTGCCACCATGCCGGGACCCCATAACAATGAGCAGTTCTTC
TRBV24-1	TRBJ1-4	few	17	TRBD1	CATSERQGVATNEKLFF	TGTGCCACCAGTGAACGACAGGGGGTCGCAACTAATGAAAAACTGTTTTTT
TRBV6-1	TRBJ1-2	-	14	TRBD1	CASSPAGTGDGYTF	TGTGCCAGCAGTCCCGCCGGGACAGGGGATGGCTACACCTTC
TRBV6-4	TRBJ2-5	-	13	-	CASSETPTETQYF	TGTGCCAGCAGTGAAACACCCACAGAGACCCAGTACTTC
TRBV6-5	TRBJ2-5	few	14	-	CASSYPDSGETQYF	TGTGCCAGCAGTTACCCGGACTCTGGGGAGACCCAGTACTTC
TRBV7-9	TRBJ1-5	few	13	-	CASSPQGDQPQHF	TGTGCCAGCAGCCCGCAGGGAGATCAGCCCCAGCATTTT
TRBV4-2	TRBJ1-2	-	14	TRBD1	CASSLQTGEDGYTF	TGTGCCAGCAGCCTACAAACAGGGGAAGATGGCTACACCTTC
TRBV12-3/TRBV12-4	TRBJ1-2	-	15	-	CASTRTQRAVRGYTF	TGTGCCAGCACCCGGACGCAGAGGGCGGTTCGGGGCTACACCTTC
TRBV15	TRBJ1-2	few	12	-	CATSEMAYGYTF	TGTGCCACCAGCGAGATGGCCTATGGCTACACCTTC
TRBV20-1	TRBJ2-7	many	14	TRBD1	CSASTGTGYYEQYF	TGCAGTGCCTCCACGGGGACAGGTTACTACGAGCAGTACTTC
TRBV5-1	TRBJ2-4	few	15	TRBD1	CASSLATGGWNIQYF	TGCGCCAGCAGCTTGGCCACAGGGGGATGGAACATTCAGTACTTC
TRBV5-1	TRBJ1-1	-	11	-	CASSFGQEAFF	TGCGCCAGCAGCTTCGGGCAGGAAGCTTTCTTT
TRBV28	TRBJ1-5	-	13	-	CASQGTLNQPQHF	TGTGCCAGTCAGGGAACACTTAATCAGCCCCAGCATTTT
TRBV6-5	TRBJ1-4	few	15	-	CASRVGGALGEKLFF	TGTGCCAGCAGGGTCGGGGGGGCCCTAGGAGAAAAACTGTTTTTT
TRBV9	TRBJ1-1	few	14	-	CASSVTGMNTEAFF	TGTGCCAGCAGCGTTACGGGAATGAACACTGAAGCTTTCTTT
TRBV20-1	TRBJ2-1	few	14	-	CSASVFGVSNEQFF	TGCAGTGCTAGCGTTTTCGGGGTTAGCAATGAGCAGTTCTTC
TRBV5-1	TRBJ2-2	many	15	-	CASSLLWGDTGELFF	TGCGCCAGCAGCTTGCTGTGGGGCGACACCGGGGAGCTGTTTTTT
TRBV5-6	TRBJ2-1	few	13	-	CASSSVGYNEQFF	TGTGCCAGCAGCTCGGTAGGGTACAATGAGCAGTTCTTC
TRBV12-5	TRBJ1-3	many	19	-	CASGQIGGLIDRSGNTIYF	TGTGCTAGTGGCCAGATTGGGGGACTGATTGATCGGTCTGGAAACACCATATATTTT
TRBV28	TRBJ1-6	-	15	-	CASTANGGINSPLHF	TGTGCCAGCACCGCAAATGGGGGAATTAATTCACCCCTCCACTTT
TRBV12-3/TRBV12-4	TRBJ1-1	few	12	-	CASSPRLSEAFF	TGTGCCAGCAGTCCCCGACTTAGTGAAGCTTTCTTT
TRBV3-1	TRBJ1-5	few	19	TRBD1	CASSQPGQGRSAFNQPQHF	TGTGCCAGCAGTCAGCCGGGACAGGGGCGCTCGGCCTTCAATCAGCCCCAGCATTTT
TRBV10-2	TRBJ2-7	-	14	TRBD2	CASSNGLASYEQYF	TGCGCCAGCAGTAACGGACTAGCGAGTTACGAGCAGTACTTC
TRBV7-3	TRBJ1-2	-	15	-	CASSPAPGASYGYTF	TGTGCCAGCAGCCCAGCCCCAGGGGCGAGCTATGGCTACACCTTC
TRBV6-1	TRBJ1-6	few	17	-	CASSAGRGSLYNSPLHF	TGTGCCAGCAGTGCTGGCAGGGGATCCCTATATAATTCACCCCTCCACTTT
TRBV3-1	TRBJ2-7	few	13	-	CASSSQPEAEQYF	TGTGCCAGCAGCTCCCAACCGGAAGCCGAGCAGTACTTC
TRBV12-3/TRBV12-4	TRBJ2-4	many	15	TRBD1	CASGPGTGVVDIQYF	TGTGCCAGCGGTCCCGGGACAGGGGTTGTTGACATTCAGTACTTC
TRBV20-1	TRBJ2-7	-	13	-	CSASSRGLERNYF	TGCAGTGCTAGCAGCCGTGGATTGGAAAGGAATTACTTC
TRBV18	TRBJ2-1	-	17	-	CASSPPLEAGHYNEQFF	TGTGCCAGCTCACCACCTTTAGAAGCGGGACACTACAATGAGCAGTTCTTC
TRBV24-1	TRBJ2-1	few	15	TRBD2	CATSGSSGGYNEQFF	TGTGCCACCAGTGGGAGTAGCGGGGGTTACAATGAGCAGTTCTTC
TRBV20-1	TRBJ2-1	few	16	TRBD2	CSARAEPPSGGGEQFF	TGCAGTGCTAGAGCCGAACCCCCTAGCGGGGGGGGTGAGCAGTTCTTC
TRBV12-3/TRBV12-4	TRBJ1-3	few	17	-	CASTFKGTWTGRYTIYF	TGTGCCAGCACCTTCAAGGGAACATGGACCGGGCGTTACACCATATATTTT
TRBV2	TRBJ2-7	-	14	-	CASRHRTTTYEQYF	TGTGCCAGCAGACACAGAACAACGACCTACGAGCAGTACTTC